This TCR beta chain was captured in a study of T-cell reconstitution after alpha-beta-depleted transplantation in children. As regards this clonotype: Antigen: not known.

Trimming cost V 2 bases and J 3 bases, with 8 bases left between them. Germline values: CDR1 SGHTA, CDR2 FQGNSA. The CDR3 length is 14 residues. Regarding the study as a whole: The authors attributed T-cell counts and diversity one year after transplant mostly to newly produced T cells.

The TCRbeta library incorporated unique molecular identifiers. TCRdb called the PCR reads again in MiXCR, with one record for every CDR3 protein. Of about 420,000 distinct CDR3 sequences listed, roughly 16% are singletons. The source material was PBMCs, mostly from graft donor cells, sampled 360 days after TCRalphabeta/CD19-depleted stem cell transplant. The TCR was taken from a boy under two years old who had a stem cell transplant for Wiskott-Aldrich syndrome, so the T cells may come from the graft donor. The chain links TRBV7-2 to TRBJ2-1; maybe TRBD2 (6 bases). The CDR3 region is CASSLSSVYNEQFF. CDR3 DNA sequence: TGTGCCAGCAGCTTATCTAGCGTCTACAATGAGCAGTTCTTC.